This entry lists 6 T cell receptor beta chains sequenced from one sample in a study of shared clonotypes between healthy human individuals (TCRdb year 2020). Preparation of the library involved the immunoSEQ multiplex PCR assay. As stored in TCRdb, this immuneACCESS dataset retains in-frame rearrangements with V and J assigned. A fraction of the clones does not appear; measured against another copy, unresolved V genes explain less than half of the discrepancy, and the remainder lacks a known reason. This sample lists roughly 550,000 clones; less than 97% were detected once. In total, the top ten clones hold 0.095% to 0.12% of the sample. CD8 naive samples were obtained by positive selection for CCR7 among CD45RO-negative cells, yielding a CD45RA+CCR7+ population from which TemRA cells were excluded. The sample consisted of naive CD8+ T cells sorted from blood. The label giving this sample's cell subset or site can be read as: CD45RA+CCR7+. These TCRs come from a woman under 40 in good health.

The chain recombines TRBV11-2 with TRBJ2-7; a possible D gene is TRBD1 (5 bases). V dropped 1 base and J dropped 5 bases, with 6 bases sitting between them. The germline V gene encodes CDR1 SGHAT and CDR2 FQNNGV. The CDR3 has 12 amino acids. As DNA, the CDR3 is TGTGCCAGCAGCTTAGTAGGGGACGAGCAGTACTTC. It specifies CASSLVGDEQYF.

The V gene is TRBV10-3, the J gene TRBJ1-2, with TRBD1 matching 7 bases. The CDR3 has 17 amino acids. Germline trimming cut 2 bases from V and 6 bases from J; bases unmatched to any gene: 15. Germline-derived CDR1 and CDR2 are ENHRY and SYGVKD. CDR3 sequence reads: CAISEPIAERTGDGYTF. CDR3 DNA: TGTGCCATCAGTGAGCCTATAGCTGAGCGGACAGGAGATGGCTACACCTTC.

Turning to this clone: In the same sample, other DNA sequences code for this CDR3. The chain couples TRBV27 to TRBJ2-7, with D tentatively TRBD2 (5 bases). Trimming removed 0 bases from V and 2 bases from J, with 8 bases in between. Germline CDR1 MNHEY, CDR2 SMNVEV (reference sequence). This CDR3 has 14 residues. CDR3 loop: CASSLSSGTYEQYF. The CDR3 DNA follows: TGTGCCAGCAGTTTATCTTCGGGGACCTACGAGCAGTACTTC.

The J gene is TRBJ1-1, the V gene TRBV19, with D possibly matching TRBD1 (5 bases). The CDR3 runs to 15 residues. CDR1 and CDR2 (germline): LNHDA, SQIVND (reference sequence). V was trimmed by 5 bases and J by 4 bases, leaving 17 bases between them. CDR3 loop: CASSGPGRWGTEAFF. In DNA, the CDR3 is TGTGCCAGTAGTGGACCGGGACGGTGGGGCACTGAAGCTTTCTTT.

The rearrangement uses TRBV28 and TRBJ2-7, with D possibly being TRBD2 (6 bases). The CDR3 has 14 amino acids. Germline CDR1 MDHEN, CDR2 SYDVKM. The V end was cut by 4 bases, the J end by 2 bases, with 12 bases between. The CDR3 sequence is CASSSRLGAYEQYF. The CDR3 nucleotides read TGTGCCAGCAGTTCCCGACTAGGGGCCTACGAGCAGTACTTC.

The CDR3: CASSFTAQGADGYTF. In DNA form, the CDR3 reads TGTGCCAGCAGTTTCACCGCACAGGGGGCTGATGGCTACACCTTC. The chain employs TRBV28 and TRBJ1-2, with 9 positions matching TRBD1. Germline CDR1 MDHEN, CDR2 SYDVKM. Unmatched junction bases numbered 8, after V lost 3 bases and J lost 6 bases. The CDR3 sequence is 15 residues long.